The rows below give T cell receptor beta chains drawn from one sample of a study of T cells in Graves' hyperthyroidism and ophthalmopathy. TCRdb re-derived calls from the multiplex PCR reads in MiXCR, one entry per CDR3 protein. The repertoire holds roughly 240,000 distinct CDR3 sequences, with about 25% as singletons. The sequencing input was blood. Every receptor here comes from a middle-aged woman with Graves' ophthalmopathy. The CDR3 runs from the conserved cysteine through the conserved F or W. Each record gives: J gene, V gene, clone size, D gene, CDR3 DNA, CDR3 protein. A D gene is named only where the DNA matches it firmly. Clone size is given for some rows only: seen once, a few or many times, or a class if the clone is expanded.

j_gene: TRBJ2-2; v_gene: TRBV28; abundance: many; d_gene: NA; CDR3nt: TGTGCCAGCAGCCCCCACGCATTGAACACCGGGGAGCTGTTTTTT; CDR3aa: CASSPHALNTGELFF
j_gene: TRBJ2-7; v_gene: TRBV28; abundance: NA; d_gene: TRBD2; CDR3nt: TGTGCCACTATTCCTAGCGGAAACTCCTACGAGCAGTACTTC; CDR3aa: CATIPSGNSYEQYF
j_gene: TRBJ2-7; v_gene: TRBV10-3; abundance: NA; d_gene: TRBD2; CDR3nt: TGTGCCAGCAGCCCACTAGCGGGAGGGGAGCAGCAGTACTTC; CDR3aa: CASSPLAGGEQQYF
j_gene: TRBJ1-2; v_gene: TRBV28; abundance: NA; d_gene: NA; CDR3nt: TGTGCCAGCACCGTTAGAGGGCCCTATGGCTACACCTTC; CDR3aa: CASTVRGPYGYTF
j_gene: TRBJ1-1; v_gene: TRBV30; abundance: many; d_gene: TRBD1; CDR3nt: TGTGCCTGGAGTGAAGGGACAGGGGGAGGCTCTGAAGCTTTCTTT; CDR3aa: CAWSEGTGGGSEAFF
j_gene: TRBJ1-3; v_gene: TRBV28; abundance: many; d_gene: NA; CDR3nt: TGTGCCAGCAGGAGGCTGCCCTCTGGAAACACCATATATTTT; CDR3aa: CASRRLPSGNTIYF
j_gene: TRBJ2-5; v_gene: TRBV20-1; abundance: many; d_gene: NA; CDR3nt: TGCAGTGCTAGAGATCGAGGGGGTAGTAATATGGAGACCCAGTACTTC; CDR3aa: CSARDRGGSNMETQYF
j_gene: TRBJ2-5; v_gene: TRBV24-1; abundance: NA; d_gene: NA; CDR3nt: TGTGCCACCAGTGATCCGGACCGGCGGGAGACCCAGTACTTC; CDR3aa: CATSDPDRRETQYF
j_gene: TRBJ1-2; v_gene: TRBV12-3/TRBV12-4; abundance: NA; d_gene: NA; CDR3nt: TGTGCCAGCAGTTTATGGTCGGTGGATCCGAACTATGGCTACACCTTC; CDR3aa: CASSLWSVDPNYGYTF
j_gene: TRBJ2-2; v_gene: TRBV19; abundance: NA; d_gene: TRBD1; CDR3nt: TGTGCCAGTAGTCCCCGGGACAGGGATGCCGGGGAGCTGTTTTTT; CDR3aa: CASSPRDRDAGELFF
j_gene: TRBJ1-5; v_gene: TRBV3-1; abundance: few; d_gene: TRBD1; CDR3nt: TGTGCCAGCAGCCAAGGCCAGGGGGGGCGGCGGCCCCAGCATTTT; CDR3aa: CASSQGQGGRRPQHF
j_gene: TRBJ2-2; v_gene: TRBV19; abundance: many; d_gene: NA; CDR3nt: TGTGCCAGTAGTATAGGACTAGTGGCCCCCACCGGGGAGCTGTTTTTT; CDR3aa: CASSIGLVAPTGELFF
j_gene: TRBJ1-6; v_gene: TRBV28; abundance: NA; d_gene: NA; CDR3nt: TGTGCCAGCAGCTCAGAGGCATCCTATAATTCACCCCTCCGCTTT; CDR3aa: CASSSEASYNSPLRF
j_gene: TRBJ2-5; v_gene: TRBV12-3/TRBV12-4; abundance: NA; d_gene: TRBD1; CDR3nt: TGTGCCAGCAGTTACTATGACAGGGGGGAGACCCAGTACTTC; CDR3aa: CASSYYDRGETQYF
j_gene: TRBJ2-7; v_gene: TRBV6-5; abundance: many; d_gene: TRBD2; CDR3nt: TGTGCCAGCAGTACCAGGACTAACGGGAGGTACGAGCAGTACTTC; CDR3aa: CASSTRTNGRYEQYF
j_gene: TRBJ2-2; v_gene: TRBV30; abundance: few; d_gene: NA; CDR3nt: TGTGCCTGGAGTGTACCGACAGCCGCCGGGGAGCTGTTTTTT; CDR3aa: CAWSVPTAAGELFF
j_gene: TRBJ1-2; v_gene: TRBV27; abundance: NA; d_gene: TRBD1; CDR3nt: TGTGCCAGCAGCTATCGACAGGGAGGCTATGGCTACACCTTC; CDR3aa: CASSYRQGGYGYTF
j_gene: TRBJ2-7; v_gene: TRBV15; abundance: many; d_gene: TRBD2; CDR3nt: TGTGCCACCAGCAGGACTAGCGGGAGTCTCTACGAGCAGTACTTC; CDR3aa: CATSRTSGSLYEQYF
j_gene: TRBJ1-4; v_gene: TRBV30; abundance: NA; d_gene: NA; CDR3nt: TGTGCCTGGAGTTGGCGGGGTGGGAATGAAAAACTGTTTTTT; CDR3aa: CAWSWRGGNEKLFF
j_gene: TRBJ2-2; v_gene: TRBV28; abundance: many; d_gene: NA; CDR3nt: TGTGCCAGCAGTTTGGAAACCACCGGGGAGCTGTTTTTT; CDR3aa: CASSLETTGELFF
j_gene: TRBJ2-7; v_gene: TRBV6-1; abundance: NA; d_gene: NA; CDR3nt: TGTGCCAGCAGTGAAGATAAGATCCCCCGAGTGGGGGAGCAGTACTTC; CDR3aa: CASSEDKIPRVGEQYF
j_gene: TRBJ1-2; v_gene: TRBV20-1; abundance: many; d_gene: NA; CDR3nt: TGCAGTGCTACCGCGGGGGGGGGAGTCTATGGCTACACCTTC; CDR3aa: CSATAGGGVYGYTF
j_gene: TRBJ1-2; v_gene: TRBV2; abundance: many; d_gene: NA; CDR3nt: TGTGCCAGCAGCGAACGCCCAGGGGCCGCTCTCGTTCCTGGCTACACCTTC; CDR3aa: CASSERPGAALVPGYTF
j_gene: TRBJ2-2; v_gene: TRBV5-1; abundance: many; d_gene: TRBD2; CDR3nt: TGCGCCAGCAGCTTGCGGACTAGCGCCGGGGAGCTGTTTTTT; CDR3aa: CASSLRTSAGELFF
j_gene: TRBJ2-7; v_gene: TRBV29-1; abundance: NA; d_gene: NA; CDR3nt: TGCAGCGTTGGTCAGCAGGGGGGCGAGCAGTACTTC; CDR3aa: CSVGQQGGEQYF
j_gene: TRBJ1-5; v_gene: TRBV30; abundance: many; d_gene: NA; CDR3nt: TGTGCCTGGAGTGAAGGCAGGGATCAGCCCCAGCATTTT; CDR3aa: CAWSEGRDQPQHF
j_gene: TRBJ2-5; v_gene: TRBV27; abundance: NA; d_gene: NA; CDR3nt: TGTGCCAGCAGTCCGCCAGGCGGCGAGACGGTGGGGGAGACCCAGTACTTC; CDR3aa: CASSPPGGETVGETQYF
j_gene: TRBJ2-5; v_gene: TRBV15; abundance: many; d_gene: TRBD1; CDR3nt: TGTGCCACCAGCAGAGTCCAGGACAGGGGATGGGAGACCCAGTACTTC; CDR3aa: CATSRVQDRGWETQYF
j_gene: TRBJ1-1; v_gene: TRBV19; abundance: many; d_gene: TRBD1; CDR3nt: TGTGCCAGTAGCTCAGGGGGGACGGGGGCTTTCTTT; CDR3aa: CASSSGGTGAFF
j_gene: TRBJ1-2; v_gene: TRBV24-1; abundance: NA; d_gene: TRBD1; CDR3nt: TGTGCCATAGGACAGGGCTATGGCTACACCTTC; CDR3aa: CAIGQGYGYTF
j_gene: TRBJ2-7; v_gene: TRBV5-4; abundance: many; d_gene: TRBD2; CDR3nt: TGTGCCAGCAGCTTATTGGGGACTAGCTACGAGCAGTACTTC; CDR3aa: CASSLLGTSYEQYF
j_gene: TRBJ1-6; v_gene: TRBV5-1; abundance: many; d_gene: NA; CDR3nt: TGCGCCAGCAGCATCGGACAAAATAATTCACCCCTCCACTTT; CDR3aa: CASSIGQNNSPLHF
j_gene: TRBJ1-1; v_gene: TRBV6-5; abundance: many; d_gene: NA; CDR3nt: TGTGCCAGCAGTTACACGCCGGCGGGGTACACTGAAGCTTTCTTT; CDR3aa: CASSYTPAGYTEAFF
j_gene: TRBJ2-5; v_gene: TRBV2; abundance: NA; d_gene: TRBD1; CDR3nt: TGTGCCAGCAGGCGGACAGGATTGTACCAAGAGACCCAGTACTTC; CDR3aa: CASRRTGLYQETQYF
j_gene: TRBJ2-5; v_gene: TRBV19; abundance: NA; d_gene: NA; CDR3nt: TGTGCCAGTAGTCTCCGGTTGACCATCCGGCAGGAGACCCAGTACTTC; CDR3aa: CASSLRLTIRQETQYF
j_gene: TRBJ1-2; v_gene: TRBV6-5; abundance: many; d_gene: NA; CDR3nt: TGTGCCAGCAGTTACTCGATTCGGGGCGGGGGCCGGGGCTACACCTTC; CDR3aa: CASSYSIRGGGRGYTF
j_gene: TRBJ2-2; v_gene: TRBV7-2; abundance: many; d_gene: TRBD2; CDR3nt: TGTGCCAGCAGCCCCGCTAGCGGGATATTGGGGGAGCTGTTTTTT; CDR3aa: CASSPASGILGELFF
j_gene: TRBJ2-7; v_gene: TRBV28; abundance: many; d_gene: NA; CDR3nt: TGTGCCAGCACCCTGGACAAACTTTACTACGAGCAGTACTTC; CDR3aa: CASTLDKLYYEQYF
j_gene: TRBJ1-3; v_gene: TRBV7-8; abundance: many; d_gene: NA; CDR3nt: TGTGCCAGCAGCCGATCTCTTCTTTCTGGAAACACCATATATTTT; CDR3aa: CASSRSLLSGNTIYF
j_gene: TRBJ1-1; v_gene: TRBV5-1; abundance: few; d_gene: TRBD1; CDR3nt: TGCGCCAGCAGGGGACAGGTCGGCACTGAAGCTTTCTTT; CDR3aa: CASRGQVGTEAFF
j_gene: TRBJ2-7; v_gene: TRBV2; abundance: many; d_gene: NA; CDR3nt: TGTGCCAGCAGTGTACCGGCTTCCTACGAGCAGTACTTC; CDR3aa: CASSVPASYEQYF
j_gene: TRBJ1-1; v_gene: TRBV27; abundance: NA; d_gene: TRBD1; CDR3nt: TGTGCCAGCAGTTCATACAGGGGGATGAACACTGAAGCTTTCTTT; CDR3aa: CASSSYRGMNTEAFF
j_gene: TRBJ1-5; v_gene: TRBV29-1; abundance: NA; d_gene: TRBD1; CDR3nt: TGCAGCGTTGCCAGGGGGCGCGGTCAGCCCCAGCATTTT; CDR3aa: CSVARGRGQPQHF